The sequence of this T cell receptor beta chain was determined in a study of molecular identifiers for immune sequencing clone quantification. The germline V gene encodes CDR1 SGDLS and CDR2 YYNGEE. CDR3 length: 18 amino acids. After removal of 1 base from V and 5 bases from J, the junction contained 11 bases not matched to a gene. This clonotype was counted at least ten times. TCRdb fed the PCR reads into MiXCR, producing one record per CDR3 protein. The sample consists of over 600,000 distinct CDR3 sequences, about 20% of them appearing once. The source of this sequence is a human donor in good health. Some libraries in this study had Jurkat cell RNA spiked in. The genes are TRBV9 and TRBJ2-2; 10 bases are a match to TRBD2. The sequencing input was naive CD8+ T cells from blood, with Jurkat cell RNA spiked in. Indicated subset: FACS-sorted CD8+CD4-CCR7+CD45RA+ naive T cells. This chain's CDR3 is CASSVYQTSGLWTGELFF. Here the CDR3 DNA reads TGTGCCAGCAGCGTATATCAGACTAGCGGGTTGTGGACCGGGGAGCTGTTTTTT.